The present entry profiles one TCR beta chain with its context. Source study methods: The authors estimated nucleated cell counts from reference gene primer amplification. The assay was immunoSEQ multiplex PCR, and TCRdb's table has in-frame clones only and misses some. V, J and clone size are taken as reported in that table, and D and trimming were inferred from the DNA itself. The profile shows almost 20,000 clones, 80% to 90% of them singletons. This sample was taken from a study of blood T cell repertoires in COVID-19. Across the whole study: Acute and convalescent COVID-19 samples came from the United States, Italy and Spain. The analysed material was cDNA or gDNA that came from T cells, B-cell-depleted T cells, or PBMCs.

V was pared by 7 bases and J by 6 bases, with 9 bases of the junction left unmatched. The germline V gene encodes CDR1 MNHEY and CDR2 SVGAGI. The CDR3 runs 14 residues. The chain links TRBV6-5 to TRBJ1-2; 9 bases agree with TRBD1. The TCR comes from a human donor with active COVID-19. The donor label of this sample is uncertain. Sequenced input: peripheral blood. Here the CDR3 DNA reads TGTGCCAGCACCGATAGGGACAGGGAGGATGGCTACACCTTC. Its protein is CASTDRDREDGYTF.